Listed below are T cell receptor beta chains from one sample, sequenced in a study of a mutant IDH1 vaccine in newly diagnosed glioma. Libraries were prepared by immunoSEQ multiplex PCR; TCRdb keeps only in-frame clonotypes and omits some of them. The sample lists approximately 50,000 clones, 85% to 90% seen once, with about 1.4% in the top ten. These receptors are not linked to any known antigen. The sample in question was PBMCs, obtained from a glioma patient whose treatment included an IDH1 peptide vaccine. The receptors were sampled from a man aged 40-50 years with glioma. Each CDR3 is given without its conserved first and last residue. Fields, in order: V gene, D gene, J gene, CDR3 protein. D genes are given only for firm matches.

V: TRBV6-5
D: TRBD1
J: TRBJ2-5
CDR3: ASRPKRTGDKKQY

V: TRBV18
D: .
J: TRBJ2-7
CDR3: ASSPTGLAVEQY

V: TRBV28
D: .
J: TRBJ1-5
CDR3: ASSLGDRINQPQH

V: TRBV4-1
D: .
J: TRBJ2-3
CDR3: ASSQEGGQYPSTQY

V: TRBV5-6
D: .
J: TRBJ2-2
CDR3: ASSLLTADKAGELF

V: TRBV7-6
D: .
J: TRBJ2-5
CDR3: ASSFRTLGPRGQETQY

V: TRBV2
D: .
J: TRBJ1-2
CDR3: ASNPQGHRYT

V: TRBV5-4
D: TRBD2
J: TRBJ2-3
CDR3: ASSTKSSGSTDTQY

V: TRBV7-3
D: TRBD2
J: TRBJ2-1
CDR3: ASSSGPTSGRNEQF

V: TRBV5-1
D: TRBD2
J: TRBJ2-7
CDR3: ASSLGARTSGYEQY

V: TRBV11-2
D: .
J: TRBJ1-1
CDR3: ASSLSVANTEAF

V: TRBV5-4
D: .
J: TRBJ1-1
CDR3: ASSPGRSLNTEAF

V: TRBV6-6
D: TRBD1
J: TRBJ2-2
CDR3: ASSWTGTTGELF

V: TRBV4-3
D: .
J: TRBJ2-5
CDR3: ASSQQDDGKTQY

V: TRBV2
D: .
J: TRBJ1-2
CDR3: ASSATGQNTYGYT

V: TRBV12-5
D: TRBD2
J: TRBJ2-1
CDR3: ASGFLAGNPGGEQF

V: TRBV15
D: TRBD2
J: TRBJ2-7
CDR3: ATSRGGGERHEQY

V: TRBV7-2
D: .
J: TRBJ2-7
CDR3: ASSPGLISSEQY

V: TRBV29-1
D: TRBD2
J: TRBJ2-7
CDR3: SVDAGVSYEQY

V: TRBV5-6
D: TRBD1
J: TRBJ1-1
CDR3: ASSLDRGRVWNTEAF

V: TRBV28
D: TRBD1
J: TRBJ2-7
CDR3: ASRTGSSYEQY

V: TRBV6-1
D: .
J: TRBJ1-2
CDR3: ASSEGQTPAYGYT

V: TRBV18
D: TRBD1
J: TRBJ1-4
CDR3: ASSQGTVQNEKLF

V: TRBV6-6
D: .
J: TRBJ2-7
CDR3: ASTSGGGIHEQY

V: TRBV6-1
D: .
J: TRBJ1-2
CDR3: ASSEGINYGYT

V: TRBV23-1
D: TRBD2
J: TRBJ2-7
CDR3: ASVTGGRGLAGAYEQY

V: TRBV19
D: TRBD1
J: TRBJ1-1
CDR3: ASSRGRNTEAF

V: TRBV7-2
D: TRBD2
J: TRBJ2-2
CDR3: ASTSLAANTGELF

V: TRBV5-4
D: .
J: TRBJ2-2
CDR3: ASSLPFVGRATGELF

V: TRBV7-9
D: TRBD1
J: TRBJ1-1
CDR3: ASRDRGSEAF

V: TRBV7-3
D: .
J: TRBJ2-7
CDR3: ASSHRGTYEQY

V: TRBV7-2
D: .
J: TRBJ1-3
CDR3: ASSGDGGSGNTIY

V: TRBV7-2
D: TRBD2
J: TRBJ2-3
CDR3: ASSLSSMGGRARTQY

V: TRBV7-6
D: TRBD2
J: TRBJ2-2
CDR3: ASSLLAGTNTGELF

V: TRBV29-1
D: TRBD1
J: TRBJ2-3
CDR3: SGGRAGGSDTQY

V: TRBV5-1
D: TRBD1
J: TRBJ1-2
CDR3: ASSLVTGGVYGYT

V: TRBV6-6
D: .
J: TRBJ2-3
CDR3: ASSYGAPLTDTQY

V: TRBV6-6
D: .
J: TRBJ2-1
CDR3: ASSYTEGVMYNEQF

V: TRBV6-6
D: .
J: TRBJ1-1
CDR3: ASSYDLTSGDRAF

V: TRBV6-6
D: .
J: TRBJ2-7
CDR3: ASSYTYEQY

V: TRBV7-9
D: .
J: TRBJ2-5
CDR3: ASSLAREEETQY

V: TRBV7-2
D: TRBD2
J: TRBJ2-7
CDR3: ASSFTSENYEQY

V: TRBV9
D: TRBD1
J: TRBJ1-1
CDR3: ASSGRQGANTEAF

V: TRBV19
D: .
J: TRBJ1-2
CDR3: ASSIAGSRGYT

V: TRBV4-1
D: TRBD1
J: TRBJ2-7
CDR3: ASSHTTGGGYEQY

V: TRBV4-1
D: TRBD2
J: TRBJ2-7
CDR3: ASSQDYKREGSYEQY

V: TRBV2
D: TRBD1
J: TRBJ2-2
CDR3: ASRRQGAKAGELF

V: TRBV5-1
D: .
J: TRBJ2-5
CDR3: ASSLVLETQY

V: TRBV6-1
D: .
J: TRBJ1-2
CDR3: ASSESYGYT

V: TRBV5-1
D: .
J: TRBJ1-1
CDR3: ASSRGQTTEAF

V: TRBV5-1
D: .
J: TRBJ2-3
CDR3: ASRRDFTDTQY

V: TRBV2
D: .
J: TRBJ2-3
CDR3: ASRKIDTQY

V: TRBV28
D: .
J: TRBJ1-1
CDR3: ASSPSLTEAF

V: TRBV25-1
D: TRBD1
J: TRBJ2-7
CDR3: ASIAGTGAPYEQY

V: TRBV7-9
D: .
J: TRBJ2-5
CDR3: ASSPKMDGIEETQY

V: TRBV27
D: TRBD1
J: TRBJ1-2
CDR3: ASSLQEGAYGYT

V: TRBV2
D: .
J: TRBJ1-1
CDR3: ASSEGGGWGRSTEAF

V: TRBV29-1
D: .
J: TRBJ2-7
CDR3: SVGGHSYEQY

V: TRBV7-9
D: .
J: TRBJ2-2
CDR3: ASRGTGNTGELF